The next 10 T cell receptor beta chains were all read from a single sample in a study of blood T cell repertoires in COVID-19. The method was immunoSEQ multiplex PCR; TCRdb's version includes in-frame clones alone and lacks a portion of them. The sample contains just over 250,000 clones, about 80% of which appear only once. Material: PBMCs or T cells enriched from blood (not recorded which). The receptors stem from a man aged 30 to 39 with acute COVID-19.

V and J are TRBV24-1 and TRBJ2-3; TRBD1 matches at 7 bases. The CDR3 sequence is 18 residues long. The V gene end was trimmed by 0 bases and the J gene end by 0 bases; junction bases not matched to a gene: 8. Germline V gene sequence: CDR1 KGHDR, CDR2 SFDVKD. The CDR3: CATSDLQAQGSSTDTQYF. The CDR3 DNA sequence: TGTGCCACCAGTGATTTGCAGGCACAGGGGTCTAGCACAGATACGCAGTATTTT.

The J gene is TRBJ1-1, the V gene TRBV18; D is unresolved. The V gene's germline CDR1 is KGHSH and CDR2 LQKENI. This CDR3 is 12 amino acids long. Trimming took off 6 bases at V and 0 bases at J, with 5 bases between the two ends. The CDR3 coding sequence is TGTGCCAGCTCGCAGATGAACACTGAAGCTTTCTTT. This sequence encodes CASSQMNTEAFF.

The J gene is TRBJ2-2, the V gene TRBV5-4; maybe TRBD2 (6 bases). The CDR3 consists of 14 residues. The germline V gene encodes CDR1 SGHNT and CDR2 YYREEE (reference sequence). V gave up 7 bases and J gave up 1 base, with 11 bases separating them. CDR3 in amino acids: CASQFGGNTGELFF. CDR3 nucleotide sequence: TGTGCCAGCCAATTCGGGGGGAACACCGGGGAGCTGTTTTTT.

The chain combines TRBV29-1 with TRBJ1-5; D ambiguous. This CDR3 comprises 9 residues. From germline, CDR1 is SQVTM and CDR2 ANQGSEA. Trimming shortened V by 7 bases and J by 15 bases, and 13 bases separated the two germline ends. The chain's CDR3 is CSDPGNGHF. The CDR3 region has the DNA TGCAGCGACCCGGGAAATGGGCATTTT. The complete variable domain, with remaining parts taken from reference TRBV29-1 and TRBJ1-5, reads SAVISQKPSRDICQRGTSLTIQCQVDSQVTMMFWYRQQPGQSLTLIATANQGSEATYESGFVIDKFPISRPNLTFSTLTVSNMSPEDSSIYLCSDPGNGHFGDGTRLSIL.

The V and J genes are TRBV5-4 and TRBJ1-4; D is perhaps TRBD1 (5 bases). The germline V gene encodes CDR1 SGHNT and CDR2 YYREEE (reference sequence). The V and J ends lost 4 bases and 4 bases respectively, with 11 bases between them. This CDR3 has 14 amino acids. The CDR3 nucleotides read TGTGCCAGCAGCGGCGGGACCGTTAATGAAAAACTGTTTTTT. It encodes CASSGGTVNEKLFF.

This clone was counted many times. V gene TRBV7-9 combines with J gene TRBJ2-1; the D gene is possibly TRBD2 (5 bases). The V gene's germline CDR1 is SEHNR and CDR2 FQNEAQ (reference sequence). Trimming pared 5 bases from V and 4 bases from J, leaving 18 bases between. This CDR3 is built from 16 residues. The chain's CDR3 is CASSPRTVSLYNEQFF. The CDR3 nucleotides read TGTGCCAGCAGCCCCCGGACTGTAAGCCTGTACAATGAGCAGTTCTTC. Full variable domain (outside the CDR3, taken from reference TRBV7-9 and TRBJ2-1): DTGVSQNPRHKITKRGQNVTFRCDPISEHNRLYWYRQTLGQGPEFLTYFQNEAQLEKSRLLSDRFSAERPKGSFSTLEIQRTEQGDSAMYLCASSPRTVSLYNEQFFGPGTRLTVL.

Here the CDR3 DNA reads TGTGCCAGCAGCGCTACAGGACTAGCGGGCTACAATGAGCAGTTCTTC. It translates to CASSATGLAGYNEQFF. This rearrangement joins TRBV7-3 to TRBJ2-1; 11 nucleotides agree with TRBD2. Unmatched junction bases numbered 6, after V lost 5 bases and J lost 3 bases. This CDR3 is 16 amino acids long. CDR1 and CDR2 (germline): SGHTA, FQGTGA.

This sequence joins TRBV30 and TRBJ2-1; 7 nucleotides agree with TRBD2. J lost 8 bases, V lost 3 bases, and 16 bases had no gene match. Germline CDR1 and CDR2: GTSNPN and SVGIG (reference sequence). The CDR3 is 16 residues long. CDR3 loop: CAWRRSSSGLYHEQFF. CDR3 bases: TGTGCCTGGAGAAGATCATCTAGCGGCTTGTATCATGAGCAGTTCTTC.

The chain combines TRBV11-1 with TRBJ2-5, with 7 bases aligning to TRBD2. CDR3 length: 14 residues. V shed 1 base, J shed 5 bases, and the junction held 4 bases outside the gene matches. Germline V gene lookup returns CDR1 SGHAT and CDR2 FQDESV (reference sequence). CDR3 sequence reads: CASSLDGRKETQYF. Here the CDR3 DNA reads TGTGCCAGCAGCTTAGACGGGAGGAAGGAGACCCAGTACTTC.

This clone was counted between two and nine times. This sequence joins TRBV19 and TRBJ1-2; D perhaps matches TRBD1 (5 bases). V was pared by 0 bases and J by 6 bases, with 14 bases between. Looked up from germline, CDR1 is LNHDA and CDR2 is SQIVND (reference sequence). CDR3 length: 15 residues. The CDR3 here is CASSIDHRQGNGYTF. The CDR3 coding sequence is TGTGCCAGTAGTATAGATCATCGGCAGGGAAATGGCTACACCTTC.